These 31 T cell receptor beta chains were all obtained from the same sample, sequenced in a study of cytomegalovirus exposure and HLA in healthy donors. The PCR made use of 60 Vbeta and 13 Jbeta primers. Profiled with immunoSEQ multiplex PCR; TCRdb holds only in-frame clones, not every one. The sample lists tens of thousands of clones; 60% to 75% were seen once. Sequenced sample: PBMCs. These receptors were taken from a woman between 50 and 59 years old in good health and CMV-seronegative.

This chain connects TRBV6-5 to TRBJ2-4, with 7 bases matching TRBD1. CDR1 MNHEY and CDR2 SVGAGI come from the germline V gene. The CDR3 spans 13 residues. The J segment lost 10 bases and the V segment lost 5 bases, leaving 8 bases of the junction unmatched. CDR3 sequence reads: CASSNRQGRIQYF. The CDR3 DNA follows: TGTGCCAGCAGTAACCGACAGGGACGGATTCAGTACTTC.

J is TRBJ1-2 and V is TRBV28; a possible D gene is TRBD1 (6 bases). Germline-derived CDR1 and CDR2 are MDHEN and SYDVKM. CDR3 length: 13 residues. Trimming took off 6 bases at V and 7 bases at J, with 15 bases between the two ends. The CDR3 DNA follows: TGTGCCAGCAGCCGGGCAGGGGAAGGTGGCTACACCTTC. Its translation: CASSRAGEGGYTF.

The chain carries TRBV5-4 and TRBJ2-7; D is possibly TRBD1 (6 bases). CDR3 size: 13 residues. Per germline, CDR1 SGHNT and CDR2 YYREEE (reference sequence). Trimming cost V 2 bases and J 6 bases, with 12 bases left between them. CDR3 loop: CASSLQEGGEQYF. The CDR3 coding sequence is TGTGCCAGCAGCTTACAGGAAGGGGGCGAGCAGTACTTC.

This clone showed up just once. The rearrangement uses TRBV6-1 and TRBJ2-1; D is perhaps TRBD1 (5 bases). Per the germline V gene, CDR1 is MNHNS and CDR2 is SASEGT. V was pared by 1 base and J by 4 bases, with 11 bases between. The CDR3 has 15 amino acids. The CDR3 region has the DNA TGTGCCAGCAGTGAAGTAGTGACAGAGTACAATGAGCAGTTCTTC. This translates into CASSEVVTEYNEQFF.

This chain connects TRBV5-1 to TRBJ2-3; D is undetermined. CDR1 SGHRS and CDR2 YFSETQ come from the germline V gene. Trimming pared 0 bases from V and 6 bases from J, leaving 8 bases between. The CDR3 length is 13 residues. CDR3 sequence reads: CASSLGLRDTQYF. CDR3 sequence (DNA): TGCGCCAGCAGCTTGGGTCTACGGGATACGCAGTATTTT.

The chain couples TRBV11-2 to TRBJ2-5, with a possible D match to TRBD1 (5 bases). V was cut by 5 bases and J by 0 bases, with 13 bases left in between. The CDR3 contains 15 residues. CDR1 and CDR2 (germline): SGHAT, FQNNGV. The CDR3 DNA sequence: TGTGCCAGCAGCAGAGACTGGGGCTACCAAGAGACCCAGTACTTC. Translated: CASSRDWGYQETQYF.

Only one count was recorded for this clone. The J gene is TRBJ1-1, the V gene TRBV10-3; D remains ambiguous. CDR1 and CDR2 (germline): ENHRY, SYGVKD. This CDR3 spans 12 amino acids. Trimming left V 2 bases short and J 5 bases short, with 6 bases between. The CDR3 reads CAISERGTEAFF. The CDR3 nucleotides read TGTGCCATCAGTGAGCGAGGGACTGAAGCTTTCTTT.

The chain combines TRBV7-9 with TRBJ2-1; 7 bases align to TRBD1. CDR1 and CDR2 (germline): SEHNR, FQNEAQ (reference sequence). V was pared by 0 bases and J by 6 bases, with 5 bases of the junction left unmatched. This CDR3 has 15 amino acids. CDR3 sequence reads: CASSLARQGSNEQFF. The CDR3 DNA follows: TGTGCCAGCAGCTTAGCGAGACAGGGATCCAATGAGCAGTTCTTC.

The rearrangement joins TRBV6-1 to TRBJ1-5; 7 nucleotides align to TRBD1. This CDR3 has 16 residues. J gave up 4 bases and V 4 bases, and 10 bases lay outside the gene matches. Germline CDR1 reads MNHNS; CDR2 reads SASEGT. Here the CDR3 DNA reads TGTGCCAGCAGTGTAGTTCTTAGACAGGGTAATCAGCCCCAGCATTTT. This gives the protein CASSVVLRQGNQPQHF.

This clone was counted only a few times. CDR3 region: CASRVHGDEKLFF. Written as DNA, the CDR3 is TGTGCCAGCAGGGTTCACGGGGATGAAAAACTGTTTTTT. The rearrangement uses TRBV2 and TRBJ1-4; D is unclear. Trimming took off 6 bases at V and 6 bases at J, with 11 bases between the two ends. Germline-derived CDR1 and CDR2 are SNHLY and FYNNEI. This CDR3 has 13 residues. The full variable domain, its missing parts supplied by reference TRBV2 and TRBJ1-4, is EPEVTQTPSHQVTQMGQEVILRCVPISNHLYFYWYRQILGQKVEFLVSFYNNEISEKSEIFDDQFSVERPDGSNFTLKIRSTKLEDSAMYFCASRVHGDEKLFFGSGTQLSVL.

The chain uses TRBV5-1 and TRBJ2-3; 9 nucleotides match TRBD2. CDR3 length equals 17 residues. CDR1 is SGHRS and CDR2 is YFSETQ in the germline V gene. V gave up 5 bases and J gave up 1 base; unmatched junction bases: 11. The CDR3: CASSTGLATGGTDTQYF. The CDR3 DNA reads as TGCGCCAGCAGTACAGGACTAGCGACGGGTGGCACAGATACGCAGTATTTT.

This clone was detected a few times. The chain combines TRBV25-1 with TRBJ2-4; 7 bases map to TRBD2. The V gene's germline CDR1 is MGHDK and CDR2 SYGVNS. J was trimmed by 5 bases and V by 3 bases; bases with no gene match: 16. This CDR3 region has 18 residues. The CDR3 spells CASSDIGGTGVGQNIQYF. CDR3 DNA sequence: TGTGCCAGCAGTGACATCGGGGGGACCGGCGTGGGCCAAAACATTCAGTACTTC.

V gene TRBV19 combines with J gene TRBJ2-7; 10 nucleotides align to TRBD1. The germline gives CDR1 LNHDA, CDR2 SQIVND (reference sequence). This CDR3 has 14 amino acids. The V and J ends lost 6 bases and 5 bases, in that order; junction bases with no gene match: 7. Here the CDR3 DNA reads TGTGCCAGTAGACCCGGGACAGGGGTGGACGAGCAGTACTTC. Translating gives CASRPGTGVDEQYF.

The chain has TRBV7-6 and TRBJ2-5, with D perhaps TRBD1 (6 bases). Germline CDR1 and CDR2: SGHVS and FNYEAQ. Trimming pared 4 bases from V and 7 bases from J, leaving 16 bases between. The CDR3 loop spans 14 amino acids. The CDR3 coding sequence is TGTGCCAGCAGCTCAAACCTACAACAGGGGACCCAGTACTTC. This translates into CASSSNLQQGTQYF.

DNA for the CDR3: TGTGCCAGCAGCTTAAATCGGTGGGGACTAGCGGGAACCAACACCGGGGAGCTGTTTTTT. This encodes CASSLNRWGLAGTNTGELFF. The chain combines TRBV11-3 with TRBJ2-2; TRBD2 aligns across 13 bases. V trimming: 2 bases; J trimming: 2 bases; junction bases outside the gene matches: 11. The germline CDR1 and CDR2 sequences are SGHNT and YENEEA. The CDR3 totals 20 residues.

CDR3 sequence reads: CASSFLGQGGNIQYF. The CDR3 DNA is TGCGCCAGCAGCTTCCTAGGACAGGGAGGAAACATTCAGTACTTC. V gene TRBV5-1 combines with J gene TRBJ2-4; 8 positions match TRBD1. The CDR3 loop spans 15 amino acids. The germline V gene has CDR1 SGHRS and CDR2 YFSETQ. V trimming: 2 bases; J trimming: 6 bases; junction bases outside the gene matches: 7.

The V gene is TRBV29-1, the J gene TRBJ2-7, with D possibly matching TRBD2 (6 bases). The V end lost 7 bases, the J end lost 3 bases, and 13 bases lay between the germline ends. The germline CDR1 and CDR2 sequences are SQVTM and ANQGSEA. This CDR3 comprises 12 residues. CDR3 nucleotides: TGCAGCGGCCGGGGAGGTAACTACGAGCAGTACTTC. Translating gives CSGRGGNYEQYF.

This clone was seen more than once but under ten times. The chain is built from TRBV19 and TRBJ2-3; 12 bases match TRBD1. V dropped 8 bases and J dropped 2; count of bases not matched to a gene: 5. This CDR3 has 15 amino acids. Germline-derived CDR1 and CDR2 are LNHDA and SQIVND (reference sequence). As DNA, the CDR3 is TGTGCCAGTCGATTGGGACAGGGGGCCACAGATACGCAGTATTTT. Amino acid sequence: CASRLGQGATDTQYF.

This chain uses TRBV5-1 with TRBJ2-7; D remains unclear. Trimming removed 1 base from V and 3 bases from J, with 17 bases in between. From germline, CDR1 is SGHRS and CDR2 YFSETQ. The CDR3 covers 16 residues. In DNA form, the CDR3 reads TGCGCCAGCAGCTTGTCTCAAGGCAGAGGAGACTACGAGCAGTACTTC. Translated: CASSLSQGRGDYEQYF.

J is TRBJ2-1 and V is TRBV29-1, with no clear D. The CDR3 loop spans 12 amino acids. V was trimmed by 7 bases and J by 5 bases, leaving 12 bases between them. The germline V gene encodes CDR1 SQVTM and CDR2 ANQGSEA. The CDR3 DNA reads as TGCAGCGCGGAACGGAGAGACAATGAGCAGTTCTTC. Translation gives CSAERRDNEQFF.

This clone was recorded once. This chain uses TRBV2 with TRBJ1-6; 7 bases align to TRBD1. Per germline, CDR1 SNHLY and CDR2 FYNNEI. The CDR3 is made up of 14 amino acids. J gave up 9 bases and V 9 bases, and 11 bases lay outside the gene matches. The CDR3 loop is CASKEQGSFSPLHF. DNA for the CDR3: TGTGCCAGTAAGGAACAGGGGAGTTTTTCACCCCTCCACTTT.

The chain has TRBV11-2 and TRBJ2-7, with 8 bases lining up with TRBD2. V was clipped by 1 base and J by 6 bases; unmatched bases: 8. The CDR3 sequence is 15 residues long. The germline V gene encodes CDR1 SGHAT and CDR2 FQNNGV. The CDR3 sequence is CASSLVTAGAAEQYF. The DNA for the CDR3 is TGTGCCAGCAGCTTAGTCACAGCGGGAGCCGCCGAGCAGTACTTC.

The CDR3 here is CASSTGGSDTQYF. In DNA form, the CDR3 reads TGTGCCAGTAGTACAGGGGGATCAGATACGCAGTATTTT. The chain employs TRBV19 and TRBJ2-3, with 7 nucleotides matching TRBD1. J lost 4 bases, V lost 4 bases, and 2 bases had no gene match. This CDR3 has 13 residues. CDR1 LNHDA and CDR2 SQIVND come from the germline V gene (reference sequence).

This chain joins TRBV28 and TRBJ1-2, with D perhaps matching TRBD1 (6 bases). Looked up from germline, CDR1 is MDHEN and CDR2 is SYDVKM. The CDR3 is 12 amino acids. Trimming pared 10 bases from V and 6 bases from J, leaving 15 bases between. CDR3 in DNA: TGTGCCACAGGTACAGGGCAGGATGGCTACACCTTC. This translates into CATGTGQDGYTF.

The chain employs TRBV6-5 and TRBJ2-2; maybe TRBD2 (6 bases). The germline V gene encodes CDR1 MNHEY and CDR2 SVGAGI. The CDR3 contains 15 residues. V dropped 7 bases and J dropped 4 bases, with 16 bases sitting between them. In DNA form, the CDR3 reads TGTGCCAGCACCCGAAGGACTACACTCACCGGGGAGCTGTTTTTT. It yields the protein CASTRRTTLTGELFF.

This clone occurred once. This sequence joins TRBV9 and TRBJ1-6; D is undetermined. Trimming removed 0 bases at V and 10 bases at J, with 14 bases between. Germline CDR1 and CDR2: SGDLS and YYNGEE. This CDR3 region has 15 residues. DNA of the CDR3: TGTGCCAGCAGCGTAGGATCCATGCAGAAATCACCCCTCCACTTT. Translating gives CASSVGSMQKSPLHF.

The J gene is TRBJ1-2, the V gene TRBV19, with no clear D. With 0 bases removed from V and 2 bases from J, the gap between germline ends came to 7 bases. CDR1 is LNHDA, CDR2 SQIVND, per germline (reference sequence). The CDR3 has 14 amino acids. The CDR3 DNA follows: TGTGCCAGTAGTATAGAAAGACAAAACTATGGCTACACCTTC. Encoded protein: CASSIERQNYGYTF. Looking up the rest from reference TRBV19 and TRBJ1-2 gives the full variable domain: DGGITQSPKYLFRKEGQNVTLSCEQNLNHDAMYWYRQDPGQGLRLIYYSQIVNDFQKGDIAEGYSVSREKKESFPLTVTSAQKNPTAFYLCASSIERQNYGYTFGSGTRLTVV.

The V and J genes are TRBV19 and TRBJ2-1; 9 bases fit TRBD1. Germline CDR1 and CDR2: LNHDA and SQIVND (reference sequence). There are 16 residues in the CDR3. V was pared by 5 bases and J by 6 bases, with 11 bases of the junction left unmatched. The CDR3 nucleotides read TGTGCCAGTAGTTCCCGAGACGTGACAGGGGGCAATGAGCAGTTCTTC. Protein sequence: CASSSRDVTGGNEQFF.

The genes are TRBV9 and TRBJ2-2, with D tentatively TRBD1 (6 bases). There are 15 residues in the CDR3. V was pared by 7 bases and J by 0 bases, with 13 bases between. Germline loops: CDR1 SGDLS, CDR2 YYNGEE. CDR3 sequence (DNA): TGTGCCAGCTCCAGACAGGAGGCGAACACCGGGGAGCTGTTTTTT. This encodes CASSRQEANTGELFF.

V is TRBV7-2 and J is TRBJ1-5; D ambiguous. The CDR3 consists of 14 residues. CDR1 is SGHTA, CDR2 FQGNSA, per germline. The ends were cut back, 0 bases at V and 3 bases at J, with 6 bases in the middle. In nucleotides, the CDR3 is TGTGCCAGCAGCTTAGCAGCGAACAATCAGCCCCAGCATTTT. This translates into CASSLAANNQPQHF.

Remarks on this clone: The conserved phenylalanine or tryptophan normally closing the CDR3 is absent here, so this likely arose from a read error. The V call is TRBV4-1, the J call TRBJ1-4; D is unresolved. Germline assignment: CDR1 MGHRA and CDR2 YSYEKL. V gave up 4 bases and J gave up 8 bases, with 11 bases separating them. The CDR3 contains 13 residues. The CDR3 sequence: CASSPREDEKLFV. Written as DNA, the CDR3 is TGCGCCAGCAGCCCAAGGGAGGACGAAAAACTGTTTGTT.